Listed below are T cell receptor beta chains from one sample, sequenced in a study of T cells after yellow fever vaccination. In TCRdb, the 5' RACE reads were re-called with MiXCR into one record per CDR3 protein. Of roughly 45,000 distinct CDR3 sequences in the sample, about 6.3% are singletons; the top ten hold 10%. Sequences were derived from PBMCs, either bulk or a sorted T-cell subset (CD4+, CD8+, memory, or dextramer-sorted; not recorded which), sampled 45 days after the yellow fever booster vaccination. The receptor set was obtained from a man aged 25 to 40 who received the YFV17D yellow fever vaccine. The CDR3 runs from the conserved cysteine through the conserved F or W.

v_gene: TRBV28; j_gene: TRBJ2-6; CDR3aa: CASRTNGRGFFPGANVLTF
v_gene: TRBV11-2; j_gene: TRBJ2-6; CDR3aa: CASSSTVRGSSGANVLTF
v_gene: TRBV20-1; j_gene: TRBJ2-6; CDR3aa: CSASSARANVLTF
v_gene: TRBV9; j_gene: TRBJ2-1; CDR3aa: CASSVESGPTGGKFF
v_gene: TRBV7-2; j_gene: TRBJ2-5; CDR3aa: CASSLAEEAGIRQYF
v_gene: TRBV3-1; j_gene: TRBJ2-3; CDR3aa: CASSLLGGTDTQYF
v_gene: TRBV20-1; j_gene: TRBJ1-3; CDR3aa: CSARDPWTGGDTIYF
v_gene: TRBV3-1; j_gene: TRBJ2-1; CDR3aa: CASSQEPGLALHEQFF
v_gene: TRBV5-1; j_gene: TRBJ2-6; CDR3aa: CASSLATGANVLTF
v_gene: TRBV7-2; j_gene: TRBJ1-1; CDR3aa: CASSSFRQVRQAEAFF
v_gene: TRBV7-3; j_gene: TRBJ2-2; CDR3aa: CASSSWSTGELFF
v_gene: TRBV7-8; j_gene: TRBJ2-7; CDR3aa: CASSLLPGPYEQYF
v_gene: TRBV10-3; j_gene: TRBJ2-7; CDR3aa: CAISDSGRAFSARYEQYF
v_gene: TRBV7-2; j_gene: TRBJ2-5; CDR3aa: CASSLGTRETQYF
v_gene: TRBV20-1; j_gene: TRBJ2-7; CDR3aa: CSARGAGVEEQYF
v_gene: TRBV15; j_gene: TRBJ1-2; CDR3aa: CATSRDSYGYTF
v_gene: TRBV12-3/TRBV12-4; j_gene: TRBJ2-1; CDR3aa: CASNNRESYNEQFF
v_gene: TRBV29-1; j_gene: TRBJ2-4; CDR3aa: CSVGPVGNIQYF
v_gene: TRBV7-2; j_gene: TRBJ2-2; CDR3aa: CASSQGGAFGELFF
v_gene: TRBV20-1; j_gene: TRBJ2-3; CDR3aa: CSARSPEAASTDTQYF
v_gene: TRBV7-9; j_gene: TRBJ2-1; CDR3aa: CASSLGRLGGRSDEQFF
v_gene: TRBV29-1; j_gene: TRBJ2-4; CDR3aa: CSVEDRGSIQYF
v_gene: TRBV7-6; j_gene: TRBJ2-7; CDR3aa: CASSVYRAPTYEQYF
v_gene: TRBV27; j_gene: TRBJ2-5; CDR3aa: CASSSQAGWGQYF
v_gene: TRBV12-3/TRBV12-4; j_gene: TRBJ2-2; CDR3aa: CASTHGTGRTGELFF
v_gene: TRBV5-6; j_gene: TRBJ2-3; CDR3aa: CASSPGLAGADTQYF
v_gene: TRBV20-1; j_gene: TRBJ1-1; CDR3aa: CSAPGTGGTEAFF
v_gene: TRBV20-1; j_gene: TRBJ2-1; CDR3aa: CSARDLGTFNEQFF